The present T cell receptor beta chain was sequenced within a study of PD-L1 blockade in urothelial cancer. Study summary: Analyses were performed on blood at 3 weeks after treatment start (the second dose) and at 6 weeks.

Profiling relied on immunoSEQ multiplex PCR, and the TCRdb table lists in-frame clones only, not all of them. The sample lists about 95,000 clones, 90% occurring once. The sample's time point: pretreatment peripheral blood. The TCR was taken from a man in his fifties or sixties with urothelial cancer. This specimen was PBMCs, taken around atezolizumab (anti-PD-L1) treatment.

The CDR3: CASSYLGTGGHNEQFF. The CDR3 DNA is TGTGCCAGCAGTTATTTGGGGACAGGGGGCCACAATGAGCAGTTCTTC. This chain links TRBV27 with TRBJ2-1; 12 positions agree with TRBD1. The CDR3 is 16 amino acids. Germline CDR1 MNHEY, CDR2 SMNVEV (reference sequence). Germline trimming cut 4 bases from V and 5 bases from J; bases unmatched to any gene: 6.